Presented here are 20 T cell receptor beta chains from one specimen sequenced in a study of persistence of HIV-infected CD4 T cells. An overlapping HIV-1 Gag peptide pool stimulated these cells at 0.85 to 1 ug/peptide/mL. CD4+ T cells upregulating both CD40 ligand and CD69 were sorted as responding cells. The libraries were made with immunoSEQ version 4 in survey mode. Method: immunoSEQ multiplex PCR; TCRdb's copy keeps in-frame clones and lacks some. The sample lists tens of thousands of clones; around 74% were seen once. These receptors' targets are unknown. The starting material was CD4+ T cells sorted from PBMCs after roughly 18-hour stimulation, obtained from a patient who received antiretroviral therapy. The source is an adult man with HIV who was CMV-seropositive.

This clone appeared a single time. Other DNA sequences in this specimen translate into the identical CDR3. This rearrangement joins TRBV6-1 to TRBJ1-2, with D tentatively TRBD1 (6 bases). Trimming left V 0 bases short and J 4 bases short, with 12 bases between. The germline V gene encodes CDR1 MNHNS and CDR2 SASEGT. The CDR3 sequence is 15 residues long. CDR3 DNA sequence: TGTGCCAGCAGTGAAGCGCCCGGACAGAGCTATGGCTACACCTTC. Amino acids: CASSEAPGQSYGYTF.

This rearrangement joins TRBV29-1 to TRBJ2-3; D call uncertain. Trimming stripped 3 bases from V and 4 bases from J, with 5 bases between. CDR1 is SQVTM and CDR2 is ANQGSEA in the germline V gene. The CDR3 is 11 amino acids. The CDR3 DNA reads TGCAGCGTTGATAATTCAGATACGCAGTATTTT. It yields the protein CSVDNSDTQYF.

This chain links TRBV25-1 with TRBJ2-1, with TRBD2 identical over 8 bases. The CDR3 spans 16 residues. CDR1 and CDR2 from the germline V gene are MGHDK and SYGVNS. Trimming cost V 2 bases and J 3 bases; bases outside gene matches: 6. The CDR3 reads CASSEKASGYYNEQFF. In nucleotides, the CDR3 is TGTGCCAGCAGTGAAAAAGCTAGCGGGTACTACAATGAGCAGTTCTTC.

The V call is TRBV19, the J call TRBJ1-3; 7 nucleotides agree with TRBD1. Germline CDR1 reads LNHDA; CDR2 reads SQIVND (reference sequence). The CDR3 is 17 amino acids. J was trimmed by 0 bases and V by 10 bases; bases with no gene match: 15. In DNA form, the CDR3 reads TGTGCCACTCGGTATACAGGGGATCTTAGCTCTGGAAACACCATATATTTT. Encoded protein: CATRYTGDLSSGNTIYF.

This clone was seen a handful of times. The V call is TRBV6-5, the J call TRBJ2-2; 8 bases are shared with TRBD1. Germline CDR1 reads MNHEY; CDR2 reads SVGAGI. The trim removed 9 bases at V and 6 bases at J, leaving 9 bases unmatched. This CDR3 is built from 14 residues. In nucleotides, the CDR3 is TGTGCCAGTAACCCAGGGGGCTTATCCGGGGAGCTGTTTTTT. Translation gives CASNPGGLSGELFF.

A single count supports this clone. The V call is TRBV15, the J call TRBJ1-4; D ambiguous. Trimming took 6 bases from V and 5 from J, leaving 19 bases between them. The CDR3 is 16 amino acids. Germline V CDR1 and CDR2: LNHNV, YYDKDF (reference sequence). The CDR3 DNA is TGTGCCACCAGAGCTGCTGTCGGGCGAGAAAATGAAAAACTGTTTTTT. It codes for CATRAAVGRENEKLFF.

The J gene is TRBJ2-4, the V gene TRBV2; D possibly uses TRBD1 or TRBD2 (5 bases each). The germline V gene encodes CDR1 SNHLY and CDR2 FYNNEI. The CDR3 totals 15 residues. Trimming stripped 0 bases from V and 7 bases from J, with 13 bases between. CDR3 sequence reads: CASSEARGSVNIQYF. The CDR3 DNA sequence: TGTGCCAGCAGTGAAGCGAGGGGAAGCGTGAACATTCAGTACTTC.

V is TRBV6-5 and J is TRBJ1-5; the match to TRBD1 covers 10 bases. The ends lost 2 bases at V and 6 bases at J; junction bases unmatched: 1. Germline-derived CDR1 and CDR2 are MNHEY and SVGAGI. The CDR3 runs to 14 residues. The CDR3 DNA reads TGTGCCAGCAGTTACAGGGACAGGGGTCAGCCCCAGCATTTT. Translation: CASSYRDRGQPQHF.

This clone was seen a few times. The chain links TRBV12-3 or TRBV12-4 to TRBJ2-7; tentative D call: TRBD2 (6 bases). The V gene lost 6 bases and the J gene lost 6 bases, with 12 bases spanning the gap. CDR3 length: 12 residues. The CDR3 is CASSRLEREQYF. DNA for the CDR3: TGTGCCAGCAGCAGACTAGAGCGCGAGCAGTACTTC.

The rearrangement uses TRBV5-8 and TRBJ2-7; 7 positions match TRBD2. Trimming at V came to 3 bases and at J to 2 bases, leaving 5 bases not matched to a gene. Per germline, CDR1 SGHTS and CDR2 YDEGEE. The CDR3 runs 14 residues. CDR3 loop: CASSSYGGTYEQYF. CDR3 in DNA: TGTGCCAGCAGCTCGTACGGGGGGACCTACGAGCAGTACTTC.

The V gene is TRBV6-5, the J gene TRBJ2-2; no reliable D call. CDR3 length: 13 amino acids. The germline V and J ends were trimmed by 3 bases and 4 bases, with 6 bases remaining between them. The V gene's germline CDR1 is MNHEY and CDR2 SVGAGI. The CDR3: CASSYDPTGELFF. The CDR3 nucleotides are TGTGCCAGCAGTTATGATCCCACCGGGGAGCTGTTTTTT.

This clone was recorded a few times. In nucleotides, the CDR3 is TGTGCCAGTGTTGGACCAGGGGGTCTCACAGATACGCAGTATTTT. Amino acids: CASVGPGGLTDTQYF. The V call is TRBV3-1 (or the pseudogene TRBV3-2), the J call TRBJ2-3; 7 nucleotides line up with TRBD1. V was pared by 9 bases and J by 2 bases, with 11 bases of the junction left unmatched. Germline V lookup: CDR1 LGHDT, CDR2 YNNKEL (reference sequence). The CDR3 has 15 amino acids.

This clone has only one observation. The gene calls are TRBV6-5 and TRBJ2-3; D remains unclear. The V gene's germline CDR1 is MNHEY and CDR2 SVGAGI. There are 15 residues in the CDR3. The ends were cut back, 6 bases at V and 0 bases at J, with 13 bases in the middle. The DNA of the CDR3 is TGTGCCAGCAGCGGCCTCCGGTCTAGCACAGATACGCAGTATTTT. Amino acids: CASSGLRSSTDTQYF.

The chain employs TRBV28 and TRBJ1-1; D is ambiguous. The V gene's germline CDR1 is MDHEN and CDR2 SYDVKM. V shed 3 bases and J shed 2 bases, with 7 bases lying between them. This CDR3 comprises 13 residues. The CDR3 DNA follows: TGTGCCAGCAGTTTTTCAGCCAACACTGAAGCTTTCTTT. This codes for CASSFSANTEAFF.

The CDR3 DNA sequence: TGCAGCGGCTGGGACAGACCCTACGAGCAGTACTTC. Encoded protein: CSGWDRPYEQYF. The J gene is TRBJ2-7, the V gene TRBV29-1; 7 bases match TRBD1. V trimming: 7 bases; J trimming: 2 bases; junction bases outside the gene matches: 5. Germline V gene data show CDR1 as SQVTM and CDR2 as ANQGSEA. The CDR3 is 12 amino acids.

This rearrangement joins TRBV18 to TRBJ2-1; D uncertain. The CDR3 covers 13 residues. CDR1 KGHSH and CDR2 LQKENI come from the germline V gene. V lost 0 bases and J 12 bases, leaving 12 bases between the germline ends. The CDR3 nucleotides read TGTGCCAGCTCACCACCTAGTTCGGCGGCGCAGTTCTTC. Translating gives CASSPPSSAAQFF.

The V and J genes are TRBV12-5 and TRBJ2-2; 10 bases align to TRBD1. The J segment lost 3 bases and the V segment lost 4 bases, leaving 2 bases of the junction unmatched. Germline-derived CDR1 and CDR2 are LGHNT and FRNRAP. The CDR3 extends over 15 amino acids. The CDR3 coding sequence is TGTGCTAGTGGTTGGGGACAGGGGTACACCGGGGAGCTGTTTTTT. Amino acids: CASGWGQGYTGELFF.

This chain uses TRBV19 with TRBJ1-2; no firm D call. The CDR3 has 14 residues. V lost 10 bases and J 2 bases, leaving 17 bases between the germline ends. CDR1 and CDR2 from the germline V gene are LNHDA and SQIVND (reference sequence). This CDR3 is CATQGREGNYGYTF. In nucleotides, the CDR3 is TGTGCCACGCAAGGGAGGGAGGGCAACTATGGCTACACCTTC.

The chain employs TRBV2 and TRBJ2-3, with TRBD2 matching 14 bases. This CDR3 spans 21 amino acids. Germline trimming cut 0 bases from V and 2 bases from J; bases unmatched to any gene: 13. Germline V lookup: CDR1 SNHLY, CDR2 FYNNEI. The CDR3 region is CASSEALHWGLAGAITDTQYF. As DNA, the CDR3 is TGTGCCAGCAGTGAAGCGCTTCATTGGGGACTAGCGGGGGCCATCACAGATACGCAGTATTTT.

This chain links TRBV19 with TRBJ2-3; D not certain. V lost 5 bases and J lost 1, with 13 bases in between. This CDR3 is 15 amino acids long. Germline V gene data show CDR1 as LNHDA and CDR2 as SQIVND (reference sequence). The CDR3 loop is CASSRFGAGTDTQYF. The CDR3 DNA is TGTGCCAGTAGTCGGTTTGGTGCTGGCACAGATACGCAGTATTTT.